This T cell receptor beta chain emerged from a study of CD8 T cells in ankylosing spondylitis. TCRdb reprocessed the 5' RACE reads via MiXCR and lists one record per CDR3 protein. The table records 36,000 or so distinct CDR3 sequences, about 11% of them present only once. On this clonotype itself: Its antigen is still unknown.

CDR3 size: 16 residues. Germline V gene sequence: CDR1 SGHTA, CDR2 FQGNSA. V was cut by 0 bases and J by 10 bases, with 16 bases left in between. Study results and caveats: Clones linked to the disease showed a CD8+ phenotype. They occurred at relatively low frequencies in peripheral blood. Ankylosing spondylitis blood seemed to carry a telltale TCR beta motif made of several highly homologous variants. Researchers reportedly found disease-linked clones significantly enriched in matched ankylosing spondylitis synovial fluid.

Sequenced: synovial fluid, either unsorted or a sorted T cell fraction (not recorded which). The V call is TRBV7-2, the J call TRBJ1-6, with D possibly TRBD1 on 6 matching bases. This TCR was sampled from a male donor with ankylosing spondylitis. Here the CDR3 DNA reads TGTGCCAGCAGCTTAGCTCGGCCAGGGGAAGGATCACCCCTCCACTTT. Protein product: CASSLARPGEGSPLHF.